Here is one TCR beta chain with its context. This clone was seen a single time. The antigen it binds to is not known. No much larger clonotype is one base removed from it; base qualities were not supplied. This sample was included in a study of T cell responses to AZD1222 COVID-19 vaccine (dated by TCRdb to the early 2020s). Regarding the study in general: AZD1222 recipients whose second dose came at about 4 weeks and those whose second dose came at about 12 weeks were combined into one group, since spike-specific TCR depth and breadth did not differ between the two schedules. Enrollment into the trials was organized by age into subgroups of 18-55, 56-69 and 70-plus years, and those subgroups contained about 160, 30 and 59 TCR-sequenced participants, respectively. TCR sequencing was performed for 230 to 250 trial participants, of whom about 200 were given two doses of AZD1222 and about 25 were given two doses of MenACWY control vaccine.

The CDR3 regions of human TCRbeta chains were analyzed by immunosequencing. As for how the authors treated the data: Repertoire TCRs were checked for matches against a reference library of SARS-CoV-2-specific TCRs that had been generated using the MIRA antigen-specificity platform. Breadth was defined as the fraction of unique TCRs that were SARS-CoV-2-associated. Depth was defined as the fraction of total T cells that were SARS-CoV-2-associated. Using the MIRA data, every spike-specific TCR was mapped to the spike region that the TCR reacted to and assigned to either a CD4 or a CD8 class. Log10-transformed breadth and depth values were compared by one-way ANOVA with Sidak's multiple comparisons tests. TCRdb stores this immuneACCESS table with in-frame sequences only. Part of the clones is absent; in the studies checked, under half of the shortfall reflects unresolved V genes, and no reason is known for the rest. V and J calls and clone size follow that table, whereas D and trimming were derived from the DNA. Within this sample are approximately 74,000 clones, with about nine tenths of them counted one time only. The ten most abundant clones make up more than 2% of the sample.

Overall results and qualifications from the work: Spike-specific TCR breadth and depth rose significantly after two AZD1222 doses compared with day 0 and with MenACWY recipients. Because no samples from the day 14 peak response were available, repertoires could be characterized only after the peak T cell response. The vaccine-associated CD4 TCRs covered the entire spike protein, and the dominant responses fell in regions 160-218 and 743-854. Reportedly, close to half of the unique spike-specific TCRs recognized epitopes lying outside the regions that are mutated in the B.1.351 and B.1.1.7 variants. Conclusions about previously exposed vaccinees were limited because only six AZD1222 recipients were SARS-CoV-2 seropositive at baseline. The 56-69-year group was small, and its depth increase did not reach significance, likely because of low power. Most participants were white British and females outnumbered males, and the authors suggested that clonal diversity may have been underestimated.

Taken from the germline V gene (reference sequence), the CDR1 and CDR2 loops are LGHDT and YNNKEL. The cysteine opens and the phenylalanine closes a CDR3 of 14 amino acids. The entry retains the CDR3 DNA only, 42 bases that are in frame from base 1. Ends trimmed: V by 1 base, J by 7 bases; bases unmatched to a gene: 4. What this sample's time point label stands for: baseline before first vaccination. Samples from vaccinated people were obtained from the UK trials COV001 and COV002, which included a single-blind randomized controlled phase 2/3 trial of AZD1222 (ChAdOx1 nCoV-19) in healthy adults. Trial participant PBMC samples were collected at day 0 and day 28 after the second dose for TCRbeta chain sequencing.

The TCR originated in an adult in good health. The chain uses TRBV3-1 (or the pseudogene TRBV3-2) and TRBJ2-1, and 7 junction bases match TRBD1. The material was peripheral blood, obtained on day 0 of AZD1222 vaccination. The CDR3 in this case is CASSQAHRGNEQFF. The DNA sequence is TGTGCCAGCAGCCAAGCTCACAGGGGAAATGAGCAGTTCTTC.